This T cell receptor beta chain comes out of a study of monozygotic twins with inflammatory bowel disease. Study findings and constraints: Telling different T cell subtypes apart from each other was not possible. Patient repertoires may have gained variability from differing immunosuppressive treatments. Repertoire similarity matched across concordant and discordant twins, perhaps owing to limited power.

Total RNA, at approximately 3,800 ng, went into every TCR library. TCRdb re-called the 5' RACE reads, yielding one record per CDR3 amino acid sequence without DNA. The listing contains approximately 330,000 distinct CDR3 sequences. Regarding this clonotype: Its cognate antigen is unknown.

Germline V gene lookup returns CDR1 MNHEY and CDR2 SMNVEV (reference sequence). The CDR3 is 15 amino acids. This chain uses TRBV27 with TRBJ1-4; as DNA is missing, the TRBD1 call by TCRdb cannot be tested. The clonotype was recovered from a human donor with ulcerative colitis or Crohn's disease, or a healthy co-twin of an affected twin (not recorded which). Sequenced: blood. This CDR3 is CASSPIGTGYEKLFF.